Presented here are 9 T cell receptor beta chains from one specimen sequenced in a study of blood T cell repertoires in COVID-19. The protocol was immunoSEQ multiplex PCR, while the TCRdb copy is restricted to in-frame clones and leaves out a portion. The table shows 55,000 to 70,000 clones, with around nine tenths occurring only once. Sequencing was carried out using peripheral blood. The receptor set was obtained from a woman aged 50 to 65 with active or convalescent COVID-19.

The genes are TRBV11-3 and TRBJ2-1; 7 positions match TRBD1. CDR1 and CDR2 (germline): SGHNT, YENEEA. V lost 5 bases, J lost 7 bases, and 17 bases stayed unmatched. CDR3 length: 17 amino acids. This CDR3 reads CASSLVGRTGNGNEQFF. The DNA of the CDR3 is TGTGCCAGCAGCCTGGTGGGGCGGACAGGTAATGGGAATGAGCAGTTCTTC. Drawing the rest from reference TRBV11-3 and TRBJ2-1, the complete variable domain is EAGVVQSPRYKIIEKKQPVAFWCNPISGHNTLYWYLQNLGQGPELLIRYENEEAVDDSQLPKDRFSAERLKGVDSTLKIQPAELGDSAVYLCASSLVGRTGNGNEQFFGPGTRLTVL.

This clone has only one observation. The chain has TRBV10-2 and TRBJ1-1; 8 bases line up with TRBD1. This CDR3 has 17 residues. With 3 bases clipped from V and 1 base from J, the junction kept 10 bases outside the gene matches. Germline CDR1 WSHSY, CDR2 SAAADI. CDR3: CASSEFVQGATNTEAFF. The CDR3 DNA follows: TGCGCCAGCAGTGAATTTGTCCAGGGGGCCACGAACACTGAAGCTTTCTTT.

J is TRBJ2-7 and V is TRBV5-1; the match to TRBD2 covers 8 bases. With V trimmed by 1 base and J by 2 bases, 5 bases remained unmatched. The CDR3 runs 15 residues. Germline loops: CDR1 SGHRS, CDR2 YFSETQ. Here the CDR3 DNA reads TGCGCCAGCAGCTTGAACAGCGGGAGAACCTACGAGCAGTACTTC. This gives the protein CASSLNSGRTYEQYF.

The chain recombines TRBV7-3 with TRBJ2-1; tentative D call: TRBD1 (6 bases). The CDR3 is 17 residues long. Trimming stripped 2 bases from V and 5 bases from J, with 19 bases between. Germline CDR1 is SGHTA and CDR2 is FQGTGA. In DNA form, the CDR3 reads TGTGCCAGCAGCTTAGGCCCAGGGGAAGGAAAGGACAATGAGCAGTTCTTC. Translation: CASSLGPGEGKDNEQFF.

The CDR3 DNA reads TGCAGCGCCATTATTCGGACAAGTTTTACTGAAGCTTTCTTT. It encodes CSAIIRTSFTEAFF. This chain joins TRBV29-1 and TRBJ1-1; TRBD1 might be the D (5 bases). The V gene's germline CDR1 is SQVTM and CDR2 ANQGSEA. This CDR3 spans 14 amino acids. V dropped 7 bases and J dropped 5 bases, with 20 bases sitting between them.

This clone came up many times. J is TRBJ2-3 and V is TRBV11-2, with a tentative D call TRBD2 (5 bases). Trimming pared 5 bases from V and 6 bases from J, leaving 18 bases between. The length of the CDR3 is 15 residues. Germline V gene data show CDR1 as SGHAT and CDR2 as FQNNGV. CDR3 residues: CASSLLNLATDTQYF. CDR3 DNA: TGTGCCAGCAGCCTCCTGAACCTAGCAACCGATACGCAGTATTTT.

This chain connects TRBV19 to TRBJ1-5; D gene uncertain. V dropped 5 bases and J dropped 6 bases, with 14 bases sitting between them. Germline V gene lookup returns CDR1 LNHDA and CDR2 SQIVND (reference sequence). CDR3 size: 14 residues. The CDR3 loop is CASSAEMSGQPQHF. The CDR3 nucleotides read TGTGCCAGTAGTGCTGAGATGAGCGGTCAGCCCCAGCATTTT.

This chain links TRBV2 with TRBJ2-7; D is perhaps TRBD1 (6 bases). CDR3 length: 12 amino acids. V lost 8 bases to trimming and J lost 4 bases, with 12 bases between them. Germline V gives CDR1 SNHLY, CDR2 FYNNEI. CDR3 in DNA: TGTGCCAGCGGACAGAGCTTTTACGAGCAGTACTTC. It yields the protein CASGQSFYEQYF.

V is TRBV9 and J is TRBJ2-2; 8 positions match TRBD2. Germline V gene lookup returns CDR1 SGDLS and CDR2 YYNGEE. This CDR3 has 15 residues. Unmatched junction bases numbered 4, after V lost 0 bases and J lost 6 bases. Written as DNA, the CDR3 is TGTGCCAGCAGCGTAGCGGGAGGGCGCGCCGGGGAGCTGTTTTTT. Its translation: CASSVAGGRAGELFF.